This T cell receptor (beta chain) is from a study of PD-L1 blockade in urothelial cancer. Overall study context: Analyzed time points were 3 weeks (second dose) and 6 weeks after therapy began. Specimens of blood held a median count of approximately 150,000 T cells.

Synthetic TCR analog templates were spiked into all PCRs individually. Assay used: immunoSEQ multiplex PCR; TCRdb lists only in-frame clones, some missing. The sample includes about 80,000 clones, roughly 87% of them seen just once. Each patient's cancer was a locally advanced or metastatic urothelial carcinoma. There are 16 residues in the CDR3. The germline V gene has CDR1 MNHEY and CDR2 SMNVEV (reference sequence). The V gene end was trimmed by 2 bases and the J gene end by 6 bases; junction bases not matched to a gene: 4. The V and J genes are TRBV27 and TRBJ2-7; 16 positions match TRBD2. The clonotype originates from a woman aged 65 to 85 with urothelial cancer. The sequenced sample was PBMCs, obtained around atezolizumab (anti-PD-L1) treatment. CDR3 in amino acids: CASSLPGTSGRGEQYF. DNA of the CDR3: TGTGCCAGCAGTTTACCGGGGACTAGCGGGAGGGGCGAGCAGTACTTC.